The 20 T cell receptor beta chains below all came from one sample that was sequenced in a study of blood T cell repertoires in COVID-19. Libraries were prepared by immunoSEQ multiplex PCR; TCRdb keeps only in-frame clonotypes and omits some of them. The table records fewer than 75,000 clones, 88% of them present only once. Material for sequencing was peripheral blood. These receptor sequences come from a man aged 70 or older with acute or convalescent COVID-19.

The DNA for the CDR3 is TGTGCCAGCAGTTACGGGCAGGGGATATATGGCTACACCTTC. Its translation: CASSYGQGIYGYTF. J is TRBJ1-2 and V is TRBV6-2 or TRBV6-3; D may be TRBD1 (6 bases). Germline assignment: CDR1 MNHEY and CDR2 SVGEGT. The CDR3 loop spans 14 amino acids. With 2 bases removed from V and 5 bases from J, the gap between germline ends came to 12 bases.

This clone was recorded at least ten times. The rearrangement joins TRBV4-2 to TRBJ1-4; 7 bases line up with TRBD1. The CDR3 consists of 16 residues. Germline V gene data show CDR1 as LGHNA and CDR2 as YNFKEQ. V lost 4 bases, J lost 5 bases, and 10 bases stayed unmatched. DNA of the CDR3: TGTGCCAGCAGCCCCGTAGGTGGGACAGTGAATGAAAAACTGTTTTTT. Translation: CASSPVGGTVNEKLFF.

The chain employs TRBV7-3 and TRBJ1-2; a weak D match, TRBD1 (5 bases). Germline CDR1 is SGHTA and CDR2 is FQGTGA. This CDR3 comprises 15 residues. The V gene lost 4 bases and the J gene lost 4 bases, with 16 bases spanning the gap. The CDR3 DNA sequence: TGTGCCAGCAGCTCAGAGACTCTAAGGGGCTATGGCTACACCTTC. It encodes CASSSETLRGYGYTF.

The V gene is TRBV11-3, the J gene TRBJ2-5, with TRBD2 matching over 14 bases. Germline loops: CDR1 SGHNT, CDR2 YENEEA. V shed 2 bases, J shed 5 bases, and the junction held 4 bases outside the gene matches. The CDR3 runs 16 residues. The CDR3 region is CASSLRLAGGPETQYF. The CDR3 nucleotides are TGTGCCAGCAGCTTACGACTAGCGGGGGGGCCGGAGACCCAGTACTTC.

The chain joins TRBV7-8 to TRBJ2-1, with 8 bases fitting TRBD1. CDR3 length: 12 amino acids. With 5 bases clipped from V and 9 bases from J, the junction kept 3 bases outside the gene matches. In germline, CDR1 is SGHVS, CDR2 FQNEAQ. The chain's CDR3 is CASSPRGREQFF. The CDR3 region has the DNA TGTGCCAGCAGCCCCAGGGGGCGTGAGCAGTTCTTC.

The rearrangement joins TRBV6-5 to TRBJ1-2; the D gene is possibly TRBD1 (6 bases). The CDR3 length is 14 residues. Looked up from germline, CDR1 is MNHEY and CDR2 is SVGAGI. V lost 6 bases, J lost 4 bases, and 15 bases lay in between. CDR3 sequence (DNA): TGTGCCAGCAGCCGGGGGGGCATCGGCTATGGCTACACCTTC. Its translation is CASSRGGIGYGYTF.

The J gene is TRBJ1-5, the V gene TRBV3-1 (or the pseudogene TRBV3-2); 7 nucleotides agree with TRBD1. The CDR3 runs to 13 residues. J gave up 7 bases and V 1 base, and 1 base lay outside the gene matches. CDR1 and CDR2 (germline): LGHDT, YNNKEL (reference sequence). The CDR3: CASSQAGGQPQHF. CDR3 coding DNA: TGTGCCAGCAGCCAAGCAGGGGGGCAGCCCCAGCATTTT.

In the case of this clone: This sequence may be a read error, since a much larger clone differs from it by one base. The chain is built from TRBV5-1 and TRBJ1-5; 10 bases align to TRBD1. Per the germline V gene, CDR1 is SGHRS and CDR2 is YFSETQ. The CDR3 contains 15 residues. After removal of 4 bases from V and 3 bases from J, the junction contained 4 bases not matched to a gene. The chain's CDR3 is CASSPGTGDNQPQHF. The CDR3 region has the DNA TGCGCCAGCAGCCCCGGGACAGGGGACAATCAGCCCCAGCATTTT.

On this clone: The same CDR3 arises from other DNA sequences in this sample as well. The gene calls are TRBV4-3 and TRBJ1-3; no clear D gene. The germline CDR1 and CDR2 sequences are LGHNA and YSLEER. This CDR3 is 14 amino acids long. V lost 1 base and J 0 bases, leaving 4 bases between the germline ends. CDR3 amino acids: CASSQGLSGNTIYF. DNA of the CDR3: TGCGCCAGCAGCCAAGGTCTCTCTGGAAACACCATATATTTT.

The chain joins TRBV24-1 to TRBJ2-1; D is ambiguous. Trimming stripped 8 bases from V and 0 bases from J, with 13 bases between. CDR1 is KGHDR and CDR2 is SFDVKD in the germline V gene. The CDR3 sequence is 15 residues long. Written as DNA, the CDR3 is TGTGCCACCATGGCAGGTCAGGACTCCTACAATGAGCAGTTCTTC. The encoded protein is CATMAGQDSYNEQFF.

The chain employs TRBV12-3 or TRBV12-4 and TRBJ2-3; D not certain. Trimming took 6 bases from V and 3 from J, leaving 7 bases between them. The length of the CDR3 is 12 residues. The CDR3, as DNA: TGTGCCAGCAGCCCCGGGACAGATACGCAGTATTTT. Translation: CASSPGTDTQYF.

This chain links TRBV29-1 with TRBJ2-3; 15 bases align to TRBD2. The CDR3 runs to 20 residues. The germline V gene has CDR1 SQVTM and CDR2 ANQGSEA. The V and J ends lost 3 bases and 2 bases, in that order; junction bases with no gene match: 15. Here the CDR3 DNA reads TGCAGCGTTGAGCCACTAGGGTTGGGACTAGCGGGGGGATCCACAGATACGCAGTATTTT. Translated: CSVEPLGLGLAGGSTDTQYF.

The gene calls are TRBV10-3 and TRBJ2-5; TRBD1 aligns across 10 bases. This CDR3 contains 15 residues. Germline loops: CDR1 ENHRY, CDR2 SYGVKD. V gave up 5 bases and J gave up 1 base; unmatched junction bases: 4. The CDR3 sequence: CAISSTGGLQETQYF. The CDR3 DNA follows: TGTGCCATCAGTTCGACAGGGGGCCTCCAAGAGACCCAGTACTTC.

V usage is TRBV5-1 and J usage is TRBJ2-5; D gene unclear. The V and J ends lost 0 bases and 5 bases respectively, with 14 bases between them. The CDR3 runs to 15 residues. The germline CDR1 and CDR2 sequences are SGHRS and YFSETQ. As DNA, the CDR3 is TGCGCCAGCAGCTTGGCTGACCCTACGAGGGAGACCCAGTACTTC. Protein product: CASSLADPTRETQYF.

The chain has TRBV30 and TRBJ1-4; 8 bases agree with TRBD1. Germline V gives CDR1 GTSNPN, CDR2 SVGIG (reference sequence). V shed 0 bases, J shed 9 bases, and the junction held 6 bases outside the gene matches. The CDR3 totals 14 residues. CDR3 bases: TGTGCCTGGAGTGTAGGGACAGGTGTCAAAAAACTGTTTTTT. Its translation: CAWSVGTGVKKLFF.

The rearrangement joins TRBV24-1 to TRBJ2-7; 9 nucleotides match TRBD1. The CDR3 has 15 amino acids. Germline V lookup: CDR1 KGHDR, CDR2 SFDVKD. Unmatched junction bases numbered 7, after V lost 4 bases and J lost 4 bases. CDR3 nucleotide sequence: TGTGCCACCAGTGACACCGGGACAGGGAGTTACGAGCAGTACTTC. Translation: CATSDTGTGSYEQYF.

Here the CDR3 reads CASFDRPYSNQPQHF. CDR3 bases: TGTGCCAGCTTCGACAGGCCTTATAGCAATCAGCCCCAGCATTTT. The rearrangement links TRBV28 to TRBJ1-5; weak D call: TRBD1 (6 bases). This CDR3 contains 15 residues. The germline V and J ends were trimmed by 8 bases and 0 bases, with 14 bases remaining between them. The germline V gene encodes CDR1 MDHEN and CDR2 SYDVKM.

This chain uses TRBV11-2 with TRBJ2-5, with 11 bases lining up with TRBD2. With 8 bases clipped from V and 5 bases from J, the junction kept 13 bases outside the gene matches. The CDR3 is made up of 16 amino acids. CDR1 SGHAT and CDR2 FQNNGV come from the germline V gene. The CDR3 loop reads CASDQGLAVSGETQYF. CDR3 DNA: TGTGCCAGCGACCAGGGACTAGCGGTGTCCGGGGAGACCCAGTACTTC.

The chain links TRBV5-1 to TRBJ2-3; 11 bases match TRBD2. Unmatched junction bases numbered 7, after V lost 4 bases and J lost 3 bases. CDR3 size: 16 residues. CDR1 SGHRS and CDR2 YFSETQ come from the germline V gene. CDR3 sequence reads: CASSDSGGAGTDTQYF. CDR3 nucleotides: TGCGCCAGCAGCGATAGCGGGGGGGCCGGTACAGATACGCAGTATTTT.

The rearrangement joins TRBV18 to TRBJ2-2; D uncertain. CDR3 length: 16 residues. The germline CDR1 and CDR2 sequences are KGHSH and LQKENI. The germline V and J ends were trimmed by 2 bases and 1 base, with 11 bases remaining between them. The CDR3 protein is CASSPSNSRNTGELFF. CDR3 DNA: TGTGCCAGCTCACCATCGAATTCCAGGAACACCGGGGAGCTGTTTTTT.